This record covers a single TCR beta chain. Its specificity is unknown. The assay was immunoSEQ multiplex PCR, and TCRdb's table has in-frame clones only and misses some. The sample yields roughly 120,000 clones, 80% to 95% seen once. Untouched CD4+ T cells were bead-isolated at about 97.7% purity. The entry originates in a study of T cell repertoires and HLA-DP antigens. The wider study: Versus self, one alloantigen differed at one groove amino acid, the other at roughly ten. Study-level findings and limits: Responder cells were total CD4+ cells with a HeLa antigen-presenting system.

Material: CD4+ T cells from PBMCs. The receptor was derived from a woman aged 18-35 years in good health and CMV-seronegative.

The CDR3 here is CASSLLGLAGYGTDTQYF. CDR3 coding DNA: TGTGCCAGCAGTTTATTAGGACTAGCGGGGTACGGCACAGATACGCAGTATTTT. The chain recombines TRBV27 with TRBJ2-3; 12 bases match TRBD2. This CDR3 has 18 amino acids. Unmatched junction bases numbered 6, after V lost 1 base and J lost 1 base. Per the germline V gene, CDR1 is MNHEY and CDR2 is SMNVEV (reference sequence).